This is a list of T cell receptor beta chains from one sample in a study of T cells in Graves' hyperthyroidism and ophthalmopathy. TCRdb passed the multiplex PCR reads through MiXCR, listing each CDR3 protein once. Of 500,000 to 650,000 distinct CDR3 sequences in the sample, over 35% were seen once. The material sequenced was peripheral blood or thyroid tissue (not recorded which). These receptors all stem from an adult woman with Graves' disease, either hyperthyroidism or ophthalmopathy (not recorded which). Each CDR3 is given without its conserved first and last residue. Some rows have no size entry. The others give once, few or many, or a class for an expanded clone.

CDR3: SARETGPETQY; size: once; V: TRBV20-1; J: TRBJ2-5
CDR3: ASSLHKGEQY; size: many; V: TRBV7-9; J: TRBJ2-7
CDR3: ASSFLGPRYEQY; size: many; V: TRBV7-9; J: TRBJ2-7
CDR3: ASSLAKREGRETQY; size: many; V: TRBV5-6; J: TRBJ2-5
CDR3: ASSPPNTGTFPQH; size: NA; V: TRBV12-3/TRBV12-4; J: TRBJ1-5
CDR3: ASSQGRGDQETQY; size: many; V: TRBV4-2; J: TRBJ2-5
CDR3: SGGGNYEQF; size: NA; V: TRBV20-1; J: NA
CDR3: ASMTEGTGELF; size: once; V: TRBV19; J: TRBJ2-2
CDR3: TISADRNTEAF; size: few; V: TRBV10-3; J: TRBJ1-1
CDR3: ASSPRANTEAF; size: many; V: TRBV14; J: TRBJ1-1
CDR3: SAEGTGTLGGYT; size: NA; V: TRBV29-1; J: TRBJ1-2
CDR3: SVTDSANYGYT; size: NA; V: TRBV29-1; J: TRBJ1-2
CDR3: ASSHDMDYGYT; size: NA; V: TRBV14; J: TRBJ1-2
CDR3: ASSLVQLSEKLF; size: few; V: TRBV12-3/TRBV12-4; J: TRBJ1-4
CDR3: SARDAGDGNTIY; size: many; V: TRBV20-1; J: TRBJ1-3
CDR3: ASSTTGSGQPQH; size: NA; V: TRBV19; J: TRBJ1-5
CDR3: ASASAVAYEQY; size: NA; V: TRBV6-1; J: TRBJ2-7
CDR3: SVEYSAETQY; size: NA; V: TRBV29-1; J: TRBJ2-5
CDR3: ASSFIGGEGRYEQY; size: NA; V: TRBV7-2; J: TRBJ2-7
CDR3: ASSLSHGANVLT; size: NA; V: TRBV28; J: TRBJ2-6
CDR3: ASSPSEDRVGGYT; size: few; V: TRBV18; J: TRBJ1-2
CDR3: ATSDGGLAGVPTGELF; size: NA; V: TRBV24-1; J: TRBJ2-2
CDR3: ASREQGALMSPLH; size: few; V: TRBV2; J: TRBJ1-6
CDR3: ASRGWDGYGYT; size: NA; V: TRBV12-3/TRBV12-4; J: TRBJ1-2
CDR3: ASRNHRSSYEQY; size: NA; V: TRBV6-5; J: TRBJ2-7
CDR3: ASSEWTVSGNTIY; size: many; V: TRBV2; J: TRBJ1-3
CDR3: SAKDDGYT; size: NA; V: TRBV20-1; J: TRBJ1-2
CDR3: ATSDMPAGVSEQY; size: NA; V: TRBV24-1; J: TRBJ2-7
CDR3: ATRAAQPNYGYT; size: NA; V: TRBV10-2; J: TRBJ1-2
CDR3: ASSLEQAPNQPQH; size: few; V: TRBV7-8; J: TRBJ1-5
CDR3: ASSYWDRGNEKLF; size: NA; V: TRBV25-1; J: TRBJ1-4
CDR3: ATSREGTANTGELF; size: NA; V: TRBV15; J: TRBJ2-2
CDR3: ASSESKGTEQY; size: many; V: TRBV10-2; J: TRBJ2-7
CDR3: ASSLLAANTGELF; size: many; V: TRBV7-3; J: TRBJ2-2
CDR3: ASSLDRKQY; size: many; V: TRBV5-1; J: TRBJ2-7
CDR3: SARDPGTGGRHGYT; size: few; V: TRBV20-1; J: TRBJ1-2
CDR3: SARSGGGSDEKLF; size: many; V: TRBV20-1; J: TRBJ1-4
CDR3: ASTATSGRGKTQY; size: NA; V: TRBV28; J: TRBJ2-5
CDR3: SARGQMKTEAF; size: NA; V: TRBV20-1; J: TRBJ1-1
CDR3: ATSRDKDTQY; size: NA; V: TRBV15; J: TRBJ2-3
CDR3: ASSFKEYSPLH; size: NA; V: TRBV11-2; J: TRBJ1-6
CDR3: AIWRGPEANSPLH; size: NA; V: TRBV10-3; J: TRBJ1-6
CDR3: ASSWTSGSISGELF; size: many; V: TRBV7-6; J: TRBJ2-2
CDR3: ASSLRAYEQY; size: few; V: TRBV28; J: TRBJ2-7
CDR3: ASSSGPAGAEAF; size: NA; V: TRBV7-3; J: TRBJ1-1
CDR3: ASSYSQEETQY; size: NA; V: TRBV5-6; J: TRBJ2-5
CDR3: SVGFPGQLNTEAF; size: many; V: TRBV29-1; J: TRBJ1-1
CDR3: SVGLAGGPLETQY; size: NA; V: TRBV29-1; J: TRBJ2-5
CDR3: ASSGQNSPLH; size: NA; V: TRBV25-1; J: TRBJ1-6